This T cell receptor (beta chain) was profiled in a study of blood T cell repertoires in COVID-19. Using immunoSEQ multiplex PCR, the repertoire was profiled, and TCRdb retains in-frame clones only, with some absent. In the table there are 120,000 or so clones, 82% of which are singletons. The CDR3 loop spans 15 amino acids. With 4 bases clipped from V and 3 bases from J, the junction kept 7 bases outside the gene matches. Germline V CDR1 and CDR2: SGDLS, YYNGEE. The chain joins TRBV9 to TRBJ2-7, with 10 bases that match TRBD1. This clonotype originated in a human donor in a cohort sampled during active COVID-19. The sequencing sample was made of peripheral blood. This chain's CDR3 is CASSPQGQGNYEQYF. The CDR3 DNA is TGTGCCAGCAGCCCCCAGGGACAGGGGAACTACGAGCAGTACTTC.